This TCR beta chain was captured by sequencing in a study of blood T cells in healthy people across ages. A J-beta primer mix and a sample-barcoded 5' primer were used in a second PCR of about 6 to 12 cycles. From the 5' RACE reads, TCRdb called clonotypes with MiXCR, one entry per CDR3 protein. Altogether about 1.4 million distinct CDR3 sequences are present, almost 60% being singletons, with the ten largest covering more than 6%. This clonotype appeared a single time. Germline V gives CDR1 MGHRA, CDR2 YSYEKL. This CDR3 comprises 15 residues. V was clipped by 4 bases and J by 0 bases, with 10 bases between them.

The TCR originated in a man aged 18 to 35 in good health. This sequence joins TRBV4-1 and TRBJ1-3; D gene unclear. Sample: blood. The CDR3 DNA reads as TGCGCCAGCAGCCCTACGAGGAGCTCTGGAAACACCATATATTTT. This sequence encodes CASSPTRSSGNTIYF.